A selection of T cell receptor beta chains follows, all from one sample in a study of spatial heterogeneity in lung cancer. TCRdb re-called the 5' RACE reads with MiXCR, one entry per CDR3 protein. Of 82,000 or so distinct CDR3 sequences in the sample, 10% to 15% are singletons; the top ten hold around 4.3%. The starting material was PBMCs, obtained at surgery. These receptors were obtained from a male donor with early-stage non-small cell lung cancer. Each CDR3 is given without its conserved first and last residue.

TRBV4-1	TRBJ1-6	ASSRPDRSHSPLH
TRBV5-1	TRBJ2-6	ASSTDIGNIGANVLT
TRBV5-5	TRBJ2-7	ASSLLQGSYEQY
TRBV7-3	TRBJ2-1	ASSLTVFSGGDNEQF
TRBV7-9	TRBJ2-3	ASSQEEGAQY
TRBV30	TRBJ2-5	AWGGTSALQETQY
TRBV5-4	TRBJ1-2	ASSGTGRGYGYT
TRBV20-1	TRBJ2-7	SARDNSGGAYEQY
TRBV29-1	TRBJ2-7	SVAPTGSYEQY
TRBV9	TRBJ1-1	ASSVEAGETEAF
TRBV7-9	TRBJ2-7	ASSHMGQGASYEQY
TRBV3-1	TRBJ1-1	ASSQDNRLLNTEAF
TRBV28	TRBJ2-7	ASSSGDGAYEQY
TRBV7-9	TRBJ2-3	ASSLSTSGATDTQY
TRBV5-1	TRBJ1-2	ASSREGLNYGYT
TRBV12-3/TRBV12-4	TRBJ2-3	ASRFSEDTQY
TRBV28	TRBJ2-7	ASSLSWAYEQY
TRBV12-5	TRBJ2-7	AFTLRTNSYEQY
TRBV29-1	TRBJ1-1	SVEGSTEAF
TRBV7-3	TRBJ2-1	ASSQSGIYNEQF